This T cell receptor (beta chain) was recovered during a study of blood T cell repertoires in COVID-19. In the study overall: T cells, B-cell-depleted T cells, or PBMCs supplied cDNA or gDNA.

Germline CDR1 is SGHRS and CDR2 is YFSETQ. The CDR3 extends over 15 amino acids. V was clipped by 6 bases and J by 1 base, with 16 bases between them. In its sample, this clone was seen once. How the authors handled the data: The authors estimated nucleated cell counts from reference gene primer amplification. Method: immunoSEQ multiplex PCR; TCRdb's copy keeps in-frame clones and lacks some. That table supplies the V and J calls and clone size; D and trimming were determined from the DNA. This table has about 170,000 clones, roughly 85% appearing once. Study members were between roughly 18 and 100 years old and lived in some 22 US regions.

This receptor was obtained from a woman aged 50 to 60 who had recovered from COVID-19. Material for sequencing was PBMCs or T cells enriched from blood (not recorded which). The V and J genes are TRBV5-1 and TRBJ1-1; D perhaps matches TRBD1 (6 bases). The CDR3 DNA follows: TGCGCCAGCAACCCCCTACAGGGCTCGAACACTGAAGCTTTCTTT. This translates into CASNPLQGSNTEAFF.